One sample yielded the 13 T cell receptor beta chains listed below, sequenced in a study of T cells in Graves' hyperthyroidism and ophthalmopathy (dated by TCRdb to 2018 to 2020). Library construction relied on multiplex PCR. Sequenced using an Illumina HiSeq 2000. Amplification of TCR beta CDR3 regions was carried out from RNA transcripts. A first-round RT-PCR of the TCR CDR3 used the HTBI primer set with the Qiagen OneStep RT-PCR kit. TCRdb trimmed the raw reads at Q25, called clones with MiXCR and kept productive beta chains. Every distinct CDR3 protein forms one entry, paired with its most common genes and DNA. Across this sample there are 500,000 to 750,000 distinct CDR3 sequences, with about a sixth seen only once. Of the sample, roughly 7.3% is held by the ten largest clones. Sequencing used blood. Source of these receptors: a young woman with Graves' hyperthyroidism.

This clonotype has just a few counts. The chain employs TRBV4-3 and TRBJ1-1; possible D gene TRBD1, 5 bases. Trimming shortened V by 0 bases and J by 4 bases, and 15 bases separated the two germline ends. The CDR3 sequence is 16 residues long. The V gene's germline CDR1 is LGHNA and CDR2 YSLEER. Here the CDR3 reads CASSQDRSFGGTEAFF. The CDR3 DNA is TGCGCCAGCAGCCAAGACCGATCCTTCGGGGGCACTGAAGCTTTCTTT.

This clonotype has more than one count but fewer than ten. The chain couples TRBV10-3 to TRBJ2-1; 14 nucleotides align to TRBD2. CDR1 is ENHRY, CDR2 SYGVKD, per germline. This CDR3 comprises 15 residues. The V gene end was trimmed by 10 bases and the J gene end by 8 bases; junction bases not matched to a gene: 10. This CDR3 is CATRGTSGRIDEQFF. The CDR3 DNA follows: TGTGCCACCCGGGGGACTAGCGGGAGAATAGATGAGCAGTTCTTC.

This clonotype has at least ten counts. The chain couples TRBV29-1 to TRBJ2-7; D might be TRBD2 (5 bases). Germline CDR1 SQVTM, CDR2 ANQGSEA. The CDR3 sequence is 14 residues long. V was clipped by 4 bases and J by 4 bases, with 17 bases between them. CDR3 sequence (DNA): TGCAGCGTTGTCGTGGGCACCTCGGGATACGAGCAGTACTTC. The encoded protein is CSVVVGTSGYEQYF.

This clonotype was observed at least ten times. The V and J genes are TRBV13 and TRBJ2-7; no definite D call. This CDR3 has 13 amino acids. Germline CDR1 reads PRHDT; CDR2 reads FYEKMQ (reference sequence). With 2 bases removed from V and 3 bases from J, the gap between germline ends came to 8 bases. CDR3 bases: TGTGCCAGCAGCTTACAATGGAGCTACGAGCAGTACTTC. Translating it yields CASSLQWSYEQYF.

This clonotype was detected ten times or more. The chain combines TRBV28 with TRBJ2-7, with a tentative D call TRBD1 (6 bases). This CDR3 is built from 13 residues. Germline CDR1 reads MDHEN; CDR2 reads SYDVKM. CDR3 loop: CGYQGHRPYEQYF. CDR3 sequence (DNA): TGTGGTTACCAGGGGCATAGACCCTACGAGCAGTACTTC.

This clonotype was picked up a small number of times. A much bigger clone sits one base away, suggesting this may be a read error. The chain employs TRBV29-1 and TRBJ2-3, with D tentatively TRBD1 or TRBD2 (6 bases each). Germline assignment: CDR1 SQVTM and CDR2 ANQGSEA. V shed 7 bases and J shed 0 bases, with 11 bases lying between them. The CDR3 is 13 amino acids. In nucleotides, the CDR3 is TGCAGCGCCGTGGGGGGCAGCACAGATACGCAGTATTTT. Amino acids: CSAVGGSTDTQYF.

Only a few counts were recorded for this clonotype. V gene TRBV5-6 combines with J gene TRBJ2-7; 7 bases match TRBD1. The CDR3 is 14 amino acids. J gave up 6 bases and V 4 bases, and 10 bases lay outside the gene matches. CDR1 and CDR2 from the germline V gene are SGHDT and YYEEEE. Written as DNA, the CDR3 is TGTGCCAGCAGCCTACGGACAGGTTCGAGCGAGCAGTACTTC. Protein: CASSLRTGSSEQYF.

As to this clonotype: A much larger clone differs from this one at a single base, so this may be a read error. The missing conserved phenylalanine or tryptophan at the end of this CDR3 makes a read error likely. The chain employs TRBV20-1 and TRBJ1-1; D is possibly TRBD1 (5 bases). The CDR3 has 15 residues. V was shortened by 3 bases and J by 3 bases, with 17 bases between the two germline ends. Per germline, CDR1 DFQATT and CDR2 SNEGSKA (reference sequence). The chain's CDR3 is CSARGLTGPYTEAFL. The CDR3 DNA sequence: TGCAGTGCTAGGGGTCTTACGGGACCCTACACTGAAGCTTTCCTT.

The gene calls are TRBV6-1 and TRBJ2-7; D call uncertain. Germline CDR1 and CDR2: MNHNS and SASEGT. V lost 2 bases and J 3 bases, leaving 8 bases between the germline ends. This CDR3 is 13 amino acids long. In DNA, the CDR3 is TGTGCCAGCAGTGAATGGGCCTACTACGAGCAGTACTTC. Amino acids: CASSEWAYYEQYF.

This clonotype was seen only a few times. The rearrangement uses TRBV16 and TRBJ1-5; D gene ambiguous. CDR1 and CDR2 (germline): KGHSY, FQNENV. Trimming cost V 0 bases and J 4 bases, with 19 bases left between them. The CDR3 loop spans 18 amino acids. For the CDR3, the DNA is TGTGCCAGCAGCCAATCGGACTCTTCACACGGGCCAAATCAGCCCCAGCATTTT. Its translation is CASSQSDSSHGPNQPQHF.

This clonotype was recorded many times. This chain's CDR3 is CAWLKAPTNEKLFF. DNA for the CDR3: TGTGCCTGGCTTAAGGCACCAACTAATGAAAAACTGTTTTTT. The chain employs TRBV30 and TRBJ1-4; D not resolved. CDR1 GTSNPN and CDR2 SVGIG come from the germline V gene (reference sequence). CDR3 length equals 14 residues. V was pared by 5 bases and J by 0 bases, with 10 bases between.

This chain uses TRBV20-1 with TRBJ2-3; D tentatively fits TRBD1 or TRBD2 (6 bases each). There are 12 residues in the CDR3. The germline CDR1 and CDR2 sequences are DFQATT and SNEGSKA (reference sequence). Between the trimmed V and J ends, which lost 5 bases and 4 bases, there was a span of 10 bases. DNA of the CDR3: TGCAGTGCTGGAGGGGGGCCAGATACGCAGTATTTT. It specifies CSAGGGPDTQYF.

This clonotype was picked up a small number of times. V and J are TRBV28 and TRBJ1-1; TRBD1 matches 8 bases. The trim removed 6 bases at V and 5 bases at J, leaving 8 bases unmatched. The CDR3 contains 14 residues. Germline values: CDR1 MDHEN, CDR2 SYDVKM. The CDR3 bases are TGTGCCAGCAGCCCGGACAGGGACAATACTGAAGCTTTCTTT. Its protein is CASSPDRDNTEAFF.